This T cell receptor (beta chain) was identified in a study of response to subunit inactivated influenza vaccine. This clonotype was counted ten times or more. The antigen is undetermined. CDR1 and CDR2 (germline): MNHEY, SVGAGI. The V end was cut by 2 bases, the J end by 7 bases, with 9 bases between. This CDR3 has 14 amino acids. General study results and limits: The authors suggested that every seasonal influenza vaccination recruits few new T cells.

TCRdb reanalysed the RT-PCR reads using MiXCR and keeps one entry per CDR3 protein. This table has 200,000 to 300,000 distinct CDR3 sequences, over 9% appearing once. This sample comprised non-naive T cells sorted from PBMCs, obtained around two weeks before vaccination. V usage is TRBV6-5 and J usage is TRBJ1-6; possibly TRBD1 for D (6 bases). This receptor was obtained from a man between 50 and 59 years old who received an inactivated influenza vaccine. The chain's CDR3 is CASSYNQGNSPLHF. The DNA for the CDR3 is TGTGCCAGCAGTTACAATCAGGGGAATTCACCCCTCCACTTT.